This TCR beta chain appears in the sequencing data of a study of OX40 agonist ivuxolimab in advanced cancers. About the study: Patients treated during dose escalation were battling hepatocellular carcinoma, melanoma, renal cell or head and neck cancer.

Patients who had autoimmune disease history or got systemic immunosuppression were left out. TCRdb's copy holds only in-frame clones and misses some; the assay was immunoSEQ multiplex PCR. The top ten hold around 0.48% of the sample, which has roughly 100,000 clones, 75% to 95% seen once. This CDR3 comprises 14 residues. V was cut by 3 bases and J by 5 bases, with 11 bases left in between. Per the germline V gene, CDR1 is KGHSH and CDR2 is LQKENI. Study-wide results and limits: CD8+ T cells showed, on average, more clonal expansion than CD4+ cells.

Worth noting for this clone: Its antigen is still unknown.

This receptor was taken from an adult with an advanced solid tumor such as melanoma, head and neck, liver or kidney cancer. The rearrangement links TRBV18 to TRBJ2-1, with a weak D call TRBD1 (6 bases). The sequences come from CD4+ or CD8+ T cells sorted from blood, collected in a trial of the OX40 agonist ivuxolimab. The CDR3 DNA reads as TGTGCCAGCTCACCTTACAGGGATGACAATGAGCAGTTCTTC. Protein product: CASSPYRDDNEQFF. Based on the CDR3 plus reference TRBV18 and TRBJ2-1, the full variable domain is NAGVMQNPRHLVRRRGQEARLRCSPMKGHSHVYWYRQLPEEGLKFMVYLQKENIIDESGMPKERFSAEFPKEGPSILRIQQVVRGDSAAYFCASSPYRDDNEQFFGPGTRLTVL.